The clone carrying this TCR beta chain appeared once. The antigen is unknown. Germline-derived CDR1 and CDR2 are MNHEY and SMNVEV (reference sequence). V gave up 7 bases and J gave up 3 bases, with 6 bases separating them. The CDR3 has 11 amino acids. Clones were read by immunoSEQ multiplex PCR, and TCRdb kept only the in-frame ones, dropping some. The sample records 35,000 to 50,000 clones, around 87% being singletons. This record comes from a study of OX40 agonist ivuxolimab in advanced cancers. Study-level background: Antecedent anti-PD-1, anti-PD-L1 or anti-CTLA-4 therapy was permissible, with about 39% having received some.

Study observations and caveats: The antigen specificity of the peripheral T cells (those that were expanded) was not determined.

This TCR derives from an adult with an advanced solid tumor such as melanoma, head and neck, liver or kidney cancer. The chain links TRBV27 to TRBJ2-5; no definite D call. The material sequenced was CD4+ or CD8+ T cells sorted from blood, taken in a trial of the OX40 agonist ivuxolimab. CDR3 nucleotide sequence: TGTGCCAGCATAGGAGAAGAGACCCAGTACTTC. Translating gives CASIGEETQYF.